Presented here are 3 T cell receptor beta chains from one specimen sequenced in a study of cytomegalovirus exposure and HLA in healthy donors. The PCR contained 60 Vbeta and 13 Jbeta primers. TCRdb's copy holds only in-frame clones and misses some; the assay was immunoSEQ multiplex PCR. The profile shows under 130,000 clones, roughly 80% of them singletons. What was sequenced was PBMCs. The receptors shown here come from a man between 25 and 39 years old in good health and CMV-seropositive.

J is TRBJ1-3 and V is TRBV5-1, with D perhaps matching TRBD1 (5 bases). V lost 5 bases and J 0 bases, leaving 12 bases between the germline ends. In germline, CDR1 is SGHRS, CDR2 YFSETQ. The CDR3 runs 15 residues. The DNA of the CDR3 is TGCGCCAGCAGGACCGACAGTCTCTCTGGAAACACCATATATTTT. Protein product: CASRTDSLSGNTIYF.

V usage is TRBV2 and J usage is TRBJ1-1, with D unresolved. CDR3 length: 14 amino acids. V shed 3 bases and J shed 2 bases, with 10 bases lying between them. Per germline, CDR1 SNHLY and CDR2 FYNNEI. Here the CDR3 reads CASSDQTTNTEAFF. CDR3 coding DNA: TGTGCCAGCAGTGATCAGACAACCAACACTGAAGCTTTCTTT.

The V and J genes are TRBV5-1 and TRBJ1-6, with TRBD1 matching 10 bases. This CDR3 spans 15 amino acids. V gave up 4 bases and J gave up 5 bases; unmatched junction bases: 3. From germline, CDR1 is SGHRS and CDR2 YFSETQ. As DNA, the CDR3 is TGCGCCAGCAGCACGGGGACAGGGGATAATTCACCCCTCCACTTT. It translates to CASSTGTGDNSPLHF. Drawing the rest from reference TRBV5-1 and TRBJ1-6, the complete variable domain is KAGVTQTPRYLIKTRGQQVTLSCSPISGHRSVSWYQQTPGQGLQFLFEYFSETQRNKGNFPGRFSGRQFSNSRSEMNVSTLELGDSALYLCASSTGTGDNSPLHFGNGTRLTVT.